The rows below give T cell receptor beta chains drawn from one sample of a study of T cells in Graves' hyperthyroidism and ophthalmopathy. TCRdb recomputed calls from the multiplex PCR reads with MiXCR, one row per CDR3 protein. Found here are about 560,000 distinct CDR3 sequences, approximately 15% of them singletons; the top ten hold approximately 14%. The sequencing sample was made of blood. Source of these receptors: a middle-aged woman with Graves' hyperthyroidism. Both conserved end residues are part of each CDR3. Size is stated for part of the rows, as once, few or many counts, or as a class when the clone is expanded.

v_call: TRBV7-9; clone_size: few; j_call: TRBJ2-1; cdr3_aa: CASSLALAGVDNEQFF
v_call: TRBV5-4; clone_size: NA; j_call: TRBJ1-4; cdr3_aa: CASSLGGSTATNEKLFF
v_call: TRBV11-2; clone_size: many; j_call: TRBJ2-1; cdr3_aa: CASSLASGREGWNEQFF
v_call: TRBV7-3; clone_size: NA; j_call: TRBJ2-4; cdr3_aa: CASSLSGGLAKNIQYF
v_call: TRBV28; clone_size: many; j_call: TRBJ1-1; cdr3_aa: CASIGSSTGGYTEAFF
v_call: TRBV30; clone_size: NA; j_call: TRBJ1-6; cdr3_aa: CAWSANDSPLHF
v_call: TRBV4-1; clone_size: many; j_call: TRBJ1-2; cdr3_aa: CASSHSTGTGSGGYTF
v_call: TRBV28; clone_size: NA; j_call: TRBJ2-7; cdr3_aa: CASSSPNSEEQYF
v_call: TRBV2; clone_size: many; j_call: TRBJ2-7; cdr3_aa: CASSAEKNYEQYF
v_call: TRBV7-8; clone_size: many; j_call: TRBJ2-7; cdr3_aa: CASSSLETGADYEQYF
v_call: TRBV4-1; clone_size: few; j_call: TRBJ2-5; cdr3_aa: CASSRDRGNLQETQYF
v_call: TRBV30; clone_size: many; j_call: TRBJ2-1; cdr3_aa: CAWSSYHEQFF
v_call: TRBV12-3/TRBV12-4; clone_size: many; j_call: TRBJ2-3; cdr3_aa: CASTPGLNTDTQYF
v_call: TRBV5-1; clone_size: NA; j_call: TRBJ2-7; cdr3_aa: CASSLDATSGNYEQYF
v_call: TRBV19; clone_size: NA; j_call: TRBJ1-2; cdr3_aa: CASSITPGGNYGYTF
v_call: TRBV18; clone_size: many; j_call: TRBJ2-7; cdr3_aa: CASSPGQGAFYEQYF
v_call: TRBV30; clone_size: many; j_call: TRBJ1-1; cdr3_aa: CAWSTLGGNTEAFF
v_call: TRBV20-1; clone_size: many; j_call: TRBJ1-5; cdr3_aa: CSARDEVGYQPQHF
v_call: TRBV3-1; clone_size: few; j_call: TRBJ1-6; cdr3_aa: CASSQGLNNSPLHF
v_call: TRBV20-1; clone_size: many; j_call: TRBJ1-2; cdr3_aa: CSGLPEASYTF
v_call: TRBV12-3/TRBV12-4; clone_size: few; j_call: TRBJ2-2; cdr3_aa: CASAHGELFF
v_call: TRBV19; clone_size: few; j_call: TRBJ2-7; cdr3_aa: CASTAQAGGIEQYF
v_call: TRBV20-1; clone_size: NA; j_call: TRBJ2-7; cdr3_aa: CSATPGLAGYEQYF
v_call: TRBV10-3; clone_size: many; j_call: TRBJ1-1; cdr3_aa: CATYGTGMNTEAFF
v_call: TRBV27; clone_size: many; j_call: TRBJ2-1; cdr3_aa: CASSLDPQALAGGLYNEQFF
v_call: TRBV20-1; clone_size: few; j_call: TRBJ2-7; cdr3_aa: CSARGRADYEQYF
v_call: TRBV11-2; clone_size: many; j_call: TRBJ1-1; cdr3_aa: CASSSGGHLANTEAFF